This TCR beta chain was sequenced during a study of response to subunit inactivated influenza vaccine. The CDR3 is 14 amino acids. The ends were cut back, 2 bases at V and 3 bases at J, with 10 bases in the middle. Germline CDR1 is MNHEY and CDR2 is SVGAGI. TCRdb reprocessed the RT-PCR reads via MiXCR and lists one record per CDR3 protein. The sample lists a few hundred thousand distinct CDR3 sequences, 10% to 15% occurring once. Sequenced here: non-naive T cells sorted from PBMCs, sampled 14 to 15 days before vaccination. This receptor was obtained from a man aged 50 to 60 who received an inactivated influenza vaccine. The chain employs TRBV6-5 and TRBJ1-1; D unresolved. CDR3 amino acids: CASSYGSVDTEAFF. The CDR3 region has the DNA TGTGCCAGCAGTTACGGTAGCGTGGACACTGAAGCTTTCTTT.